These 13 T cell receptor beta chains came from one sample sequenced in a study of T cell clonality in common variable immunodeficiency. Assay used: immunoSEQ multiplex PCR; TCRdb lists only in-frame clones, some missing. The data list tens of thousands of clones, none observed once; about 1.7% falls to the top ten. Sequencing was carried out using peripheral blood mononuclear cells. These receptors originate from a person aged 18 to 75 in good health.

This clone has a count of ten or more. The read terminates 3 residues before the CDR3 end, so the remaining end is supplied by the germline J gene. The rearrangement uses TRBV12-3 or TRBV12-4 and TRBJ2-3; 11 bases agree with TRBD2. The CDR3 spans 15 residues. The J segment lost 3 bases and the V segment lost 4 bases, leaving 3 bases of the junction unmatched. Incomplete CDR3 DNA: TGTGCCAGCAGTTGGGGACTAGCGGCAACAGATACG. It is translated as CASSWGLAATDT. The full CDR3 is CASSWGLAATDTQYF.

This clone was seen at least ten times. The sequence runs out 3 residues before the end of the CDR3; the remainder is reconstructed from the germline J gene. V and J are TRBV18 and TRBJ2-3, with TRBD2 matching 9 bases. The germline V gene encodes CDR1 KGHSH and CDR2 LQKENI. The length of the CDR3 is 17 residues. J lost 1 base, V lost 3 bases, and 8 bases had no gene match. The CDR3 loop is CASSPLGAGGRTDTQYF. The CDR3 DNA, read in part, is TGTGCCAGCTCACCCCTTGGAGCGGGGGGTCGCACAGATACG.

The sample holds many counts of this clone. Sequencing ends 3 residues short of the CDR3 end; the germline J gene provides the rest. V usage is TRBV6-2 or TRBV6-3 and J usage is TRBJ2-1; TRBD2 matches at 13 bases. Per germline, CDR1 MNHEY and CDR2 SVGEGT. V lost 6 bases to trimming and J lost 7 bases; unmatched junction nucleotides: 9. The CDR3 contains 16 residues. CDR3 DNA (partial): TGTGCCAGCAGCGCAAGACCGGGACTAGCGGGAAATGAG. Encoded protein: CASSARPGLAGNE. In full, the CDR3 is CASSARPGLAGNEQFF.

This clone was seen many times. The read ends 3 residues early relative to the CDR3; the germline J gene fills the gap. J is TRBJ1-5 and V is TRBV2; 7 bases are a match to TRBD1. CDR3 length: 14 residues. Looked up from germline, CDR1 is SNHLY and CDR2 is FYNNEI. V gave up 5 bases and J gave up 6 bases; unmatched junction bases: 7. The sequenced CDR3 bases are TGTGCCAGCAGTCTAGACAGGGCTAGTCAGCCC. Amino acids: CASSLDRASQP. The CDR3 in its entirety is CASSLDRASQPQHF.

This clone was detected ten times or more. The read ends 3 residues before the CDR3 terminus; that terminus is restored from the germline J gene. The genes are TRBV6-1 and TRBJ2-2; D may be TRBD2 (7 bases). The CDR3 covers 13 residues. Germline CDR1 and CDR2: MNHNS and SASEGT. Trimming pared 2 bases from V and 8 bases from J, leaving 9 bases between. The CDR3 is CASSERGGGELFF. CDR3 bases read: TGTGCCAGCAGTGAAAGGGGGGGTGGGGAG.

This clone was seen at least ten times. The read ends 3 residues early relative to the CDR3; the germline J gene fills the gap. The chain couples TRBV12-5 to TRBJ2-1, with 9 bases aligning to TRBD1. V lost 1 base to trimming and J lost 9 bases; unmatched junction nucleotides: 4. This CDR3 is built from 14 residues. CDR1 LGHNT and CDR2 FRNRAP come from the germline V gene. The DNA read from the CDR3 is TGTGCTAGTGGTTTGGGGACAGGGGCCGGTGAG. Protein sequence: CASGLGTGAGE. The entire CDR3 is CASGLGTGAGEQFF. The full variable domain, rest sourced from reference TRBV12-5 and TRBJ2-1, is DARVTQTPRHKVTEMGQEVTMRCQPILGHNTVFWYRQTMMQGLELLAYFRNRAPLDDSGMPKDRFSAEMPDATLATLKIQPSEPRDSAVYFCASGLGTGAGEQFFGPGTRLTVL.

This clone was found many times. The CDR3 end falls 3 residues outside the read, so it is completed with the germline J gene. V and J are TRBV2 and TRBJ2-1; D remains unclear. CDR1 is SNHLY and CDR2 is FYNNEI in the germline V gene. The CDR3 is 11 amino acids. The V end was cut by 7 bases, the J end by 5 bases, with 6 bases between. The covered CDR3 bases are TGTGCCAGCACTACCGACAATGAG. This encodes CASTTDNE. The complete CDR3 protein is CASTTDNEQFF.

This clone showed up many times. The read halts 3 residues ahead of the CDR3 end, with the missing end drawn from the germline J gene. The chain has TRBV30 and TRBJ2-3; maybe TRBD1 (6 bases). Germline V gene lookup returns CDR1 GTSNPN and CDR2 SVGIG (reference sequence). This CDR3 has 16 amino acids. Between the trimmed V and J ends, which lost 5 bases and 0 bases, there was a span of 18 bases. The part of the CDR3 DNA that was read is TGTGCCTGGCGCCAGGACAGTCTCACTAGCACAGATACG. It codes for CAWRQDSLTSTDT. The entire CDR3 protein reads CAWRQDSLTSTDTQYF. The full variable domain, in which reference TRBV30 and TRBJ2-3 provide the parts outside the CDR3, is SQTIHQWPATLVQPVGSPLSLECTVEGTSNPNLYWYRQAAGRGLQLLFYSVGIGQISSEVPQNLSASRPQDRQFILSSKKLLLSDSGFYLCAWRQDSLTSTDTQYFGPGTRLTVL.

With regard to this clone: The observed sequence ends 3 residues before the CDR3 terminus, with the missing tail filled in from the germline J gene. The genes are TRBV5-1 and TRBJ2-3; D is possibly TRBD1 or TRBD2 (5 bases each). The CDR3 contains 15 residues. Germline lookup yields CDR1 SGHRS and CDR2 YFSETQ. The ends were cut back, 3 bases at V and 0 bases at J, with 11 bases in the middle. CDR3 amino acids: CASSSEGKSTDTQYF. The sequenced CDR3 bases are TGCGCCAGCAGCTCCGAGGGGAAAAGCACAGATACG.

Ten or more counts support this clone. The read terminates 3 residues ahead of where the CDR3 ends, so the germline J gene completes it. The V call is TRBV7-9, the J call TRBJ2-1; tentatively, D is TRBD1 (5 bases). V lost 5 bases and J 3 bases, leaving 8 bases between the germline ends. This CDR3 is built from 13 residues. Germline V gene sequence: CDR1 SEHNR, CDR2 FQNEAQ (reference sequence). Here the CDR3 reads CASSQGVYNEQFF. CDR3 DNA, as far as it was read: TGTGCCAGCAGCCAAGGGGTCTACAATGAG.

This clone was seen at least ten times. The DNA ends 3 residues before the CDR3 does, and the rest of the CDR3 is filled in from the germline J gene. The gene calls are TRBV5-1 and TRBJ2-1; D call uncertain. This CDR3 region has 15 residues. In germline, CDR1 is SGHRS, CDR2 YFSETQ. V lost 1 base and J 4 bases, leaving 12 bases between the germline ends. CDR3 DNA (partial): TGCGCCAGCAGCTTGCAGCAGGTTGGGTACAATGAG. Translation: CASSLQQVGYNE. The whole CDR3 region reads CASSLQQVGYNEQFF.

This clone came up many times. The read terminates 3 residues ahead of where the CDR3 ends, so the germline J gene completes it. The chain couples TRBV29-1 to TRBJ2-7, with a possible D match to TRBD1 (6 bases). Trimming cost V 1 base and J 3 bases, with 10 bases left between them. From germline, CDR1 is SQVTM and CDR2 ANQGSEA. This CDR3 is 13 amino acids long. The CDR3 spells CSVEVGDNYEQYF. The DNA read from the CDR3 is TGCAGCGTTGAAGTAGGGGACAACTACGAG.

The sample holds a few counts of this clone. The CDR3 end lies 3 residues beyond the end of the read and is filled in from the germline J gene. The chain has TRBV7-9 and TRBJ1-1; the D is unclear. CDR1 SEHNR and CDR2 FQNEAQ come from the germline V gene (reference sequence). CDR3 length: 15 amino acids. CDR3 bases read: TGTGCCAGCAGTCGGGAGGCGGGAGCCCCCGATACG. It yields the protein CASSREAGAPDT. The entire CDR3 sequence reads CASSREAGAPDTAFF.